This TCR beta chain was found in a study of blood T cell repertoires in COVID-19. After removal of 6 bases from V and 5 bases from J, the junction contained 15 bases not matched to a gene. Germline loops: CDR1 WSHSY, CDR2 SAAADI. This CDR3 comprises 16 residues. Original processing notes: Amplification with reference gene primers provided the estimates of nucleated cell counts. The table came from immunoSEQ multiplex PCR; TCRdb's copy has only in-frame clones and leaves some out. The V and J calls and clone size come from that table; D and trimming were worked out from the DNA. The sample carries fewer than 150,000 clones, around 87% recorded once.

This sequence joins TRBV10-2 and TRBJ1-2, with 7 nucleotides matching TRBD1. The sample taken for sequencing was peripheral blood. This TCR was sampled from an older woman with acute or convalescent COVID-19. The CDR3 DNA sequence: TGCGCCAGCAGCCACCCCGGGACAGCTCCCGGATATGGCTACACCTTC. Translated: CASSHPGTAPGYGYTF.